One and the same sample provided the 22 T cell receptor beta chains below, sequenced in a study of tumor-infiltrating lymphocytes in localized non-small cell lung cancer. Generated by immunoSEQ multiplex PCR, the TCRdb table keeps only in-frame clones and is missing some. Of roughly 13,000 clones listed, approximately 71% are singletons. The sequenced sample was uninvolved lung tissue not adjacent to the tumor. These receptors all come from a human donor with non-small cell lung cancer.

The chain recombines TRBV30 with TRBJ1-5, with D maybe TRBD1 (6 bases). Trimming shortened V by 1 base and J by 2 bases, and 6 bases separated the two germline ends. The CDR3 loop spans 13 amino acids. Germline values: CDR1 GTSNPN, CDR2 SVGIG (reference sequence). CDR3 coding DNA: TGTGCCTGGAGTGCAGGGGGCAATCAGCCCCAGCATTTT. Protein: CAWSAGGNQPQHF.

This CDR3 is CASSPGVRASYEQYF. The CDR3 nucleotides are TGTGCCAGCAGCCCAGGGGTTAGGGCGTCCTACGAGCAGTACTTC. The J gene is TRBJ2-7, the V gene TRBV5-8, with a weak D call TRBD1 (6 bases). CDR1 and CDR2 (germline): SGHTS, YDEGEE. The V end was cut by 4 bases, the J end by 1 base, with 15 bases between. The CDR3 is 15 residues long.

This chain connects TRBV4-1 to TRBJ2-7, with D possibly being TRBD1 or TRBD2 (5 bases each). Germline V gene lookup returns CDR1 MGHRA and CDR2 YSYEKL. This CDR3 region has 15 residues. V lost 0 bases and J 3 bases, leaving 12 bases between the germline ends. CDR3 coding DNA: TGCGCCAGCAGCCAAGAATCGGGGCGCTTCTACGAGCAGTACTTC. Translating gives CASSQESGRFYEQYF.

The chain couples TRBV5-4 to TRBJ1-3, with D uncertain. Germline-derived CDR1 and CDR2 are SGHNT and YYREEE (reference sequence). The CDR3 is made up of 14 amino acids. V was cut by 4 bases and J by 2 bases, with 10 bases left in between. The CDR3 bases are TGTGCCAGCAGCCCGGACGTCCCTGGAAACACCATATATTTT. It codes for CASSPDVPGNTIYF.

The J gene is TRBJ1-1, the V gene TRBV7-2, with TRBD1 as a possible D gene (6 bases). Germline CDR1 is SGHTA and CDR2 is FQGNSA. V was shortened by 5 bases and J by 5 bases, with 18 bases between the two germline ends. There are 15 residues in the CDR3. The CDR3 DNA is TGTGCCAGCAGCGGAGGGGGGGGGATAGGGACTGAAGCTTTCTTT. Protein sequence: CASSGGGGIGTEAFF. The full variable domain, completed using reference TRBV7-2 and TRBJ1-1, is GAGVSQSPSNKVTEKGKDVELRCDPISGHTALYWYRQSLGQGLEFLIYFQGNSAPDKSGLPSDRFSAERTGGSVSTLTIQRTQQEDSAVYLCASSGGGGIGTEAFFGQGTRLTVV.

In DNA form, the CDR3 reads TGTGCCTGGAGTGTGGGGTGGGGGCGCGCTAGCAATCAGCCCCAGCATTTT. Translating it yields CAWSVGWGRASNQPQHF. This chain links TRBV30 with TRBJ1-5; the D gene is possibly TRBD1 (6 bases). With 0 bases removed from V and 0 bases from J, the gap between germline ends came to 15 bases. CDR3 length: 17 amino acids. Looked up from germline, CDR1 is GTSNPN and CDR2 is SVGIG (reference sequence). The full variable domain, its missing parts supplied by reference TRBV30 and TRBJ1-5, is SQTIHQWPATLVQPVGSPLSLECTVEGTSNPNLYWYRQAAGRGLQLLFYSVGIGQISSEVPQNLSASRPQDRQFILSSKKLLLSDSGFYLCAWSVGWGRASNQPQHFGDGTRLSIL.

The chain is built from TRBV11-1 and TRBJ1-1, with D maybe TRBD1 (6 bases). Per the germline V gene, CDR1 is SGHAT and CDR2 is FQDESV (reference sequence). This CDR3 is built from 14 residues. V was pared by 5 bases and J by 2 bases, with 12 bases between. DNA for the CDR3: TGTGCCAGCAGCCCCGGGACACCCAACACTGAAGCTTTCTTT. Its protein is CASSPGTPNTEAFF.

The gene calls are TRBV19 and TRBJ2-1; 9 bases map to TRBD1. Per the germline V gene, CDR1 is LNHDA and CDR2 is SQIVND (reference sequence). The V and J ends lost 9 bases and 8 bases, in that order; junction bases with no gene match: 8. The CDR3 is 13 residues long. The CDR3, as DNA: TGTGCCAGCGGGACAGGGCCCCTCGATGAGCAGTTCTTC. It is translated as CASGTGPLDEQFF.

The V and J genes are TRBV6-5 and TRBJ1-6, with a weak D call TRBD1 (5 bases). The CDR3 contains 15 residues. The germline V gene has CDR1 MNHEY and CDR2 SVGAGI. Trimming cost V 6 bases and J 7 bases, with 16 bases left between them. The CDR3 sequence is CASRQGTRGNSPLHF. CDR3 in DNA: TGTGCCAGCAGACAAGGGACGAGAGGAAATTCACCCCTCCACTTT.

The V and J genes are TRBV19 and TRBJ2-1, with 8 bases identical to TRBD1. Per germline, CDR1 LNHDA and CDR2 SQIVND (reference sequence). The CDR3 totals 15 residues. J lost 5 bases, V lost 4 bases, and 7 bases had no gene match. The CDR3 DNA sequence: TGTGCCAGTAGTAGAGCCGGGACAGGTAACAATGAGCAGTTCTTC. It codes for CASSRAGTGNNEQFF.

This clone has only a few counts. This rearrangement joins TRBV19 to TRBJ2-7; TRBD2 might be the D (6 bases). The CDR3 consists of 13 residues. V was shortened by 1 base and J by 6 bases, with 10 bases between the two germline ends. CDR1 LNHDA and CDR2 SQIVND come from the germline V gene (reference sequence). The CDR3 region has the DNA TGTGCCAGTAGTATAGGGTTTAGCGGCGAGCAGTACTTC. This translates into CASSIGFSGEQYF.

Only a few counts were recorded for this clone. The gene calls are TRBV27 and TRBJ1-5; D is undetermined. The CDR3 spans 14 residues. Trimming took off 6 bases at V and 7 bases at J, with 16 bases between the two ends. The germline CDR1 and CDR2 sequences are MNHEY and SMNVEV (reference sequence). The DNA for the CDR3 is TGTGCCAGCAGGGAAGACATCAATGGGCAGCCCCAGCATTTT. Protein sequence: CASREDINGQPQHF.

V is TRBV28 and J is TRBJ1-1; no reliable D call. The CDR3 has 11 residues. Deletions cut 4 bases from V and 10 bases from J, with 10 bases between. CDR1 is MDHEN, CDR2 SYDVKM, per germline. CDR3 bases: TGTGCCAGCAGTTCCGATAGGGTAGCTTTCTTT. Protein product: CASSSDRVAFF.

The V gene is TRBV19, the J gene TRBJ2-2; possibly TRBD1 for D (5 bases). The CDR3 is made up of 12 amino acids. Germline CDR1 and CDR2: LNHDA and SQIVND (reference sequence). V shed 7 bases and J shed 6 bases, with 9 bases lying between them. The CDR3 DNA reads TGTGCCAGTACAGGGCGAGCCGGGGAGCTGTTTTTT. It encodes CASTGRAGELFF.

The chain uses TRBV4-1 and TRBJ1-1; D uncertain. CDR3 length: 14 amino acids. Germline V gene lookup returns CDR1 MGHRA and CDR2 YSYEKL. V was trimmed by 3 bases and J by 2 bases, leaving 10 bases between them. CDR3 region: CASSQHDQNTEAFF. The CDR3 DNA sequence: TGCGCCAGCAGCCAGCACGACCAAAACACTGAAGCTTTCTTT.

The chain uses TRBV5-6 and TRBJ2-3, with D possibly matching TRBD1 (6 bases). The germline V gene encodes CDR1 SGHDT and CDR2 YYEEEE. The CDR3 length is 16 residues. Trimming cost V 3 bases and J 1 base, with 15 bases left between them. In DNA form, the CDR3 reads TGTGCCAGCAGCTACAACCAGGGGTTCGGCACAGATACGCAGTATTTT. Protein: CASSYNQGFGTDTQYF.

This chain joins TRBV5-1 and TRBJ1-1; possible D gene TRBD1, 5 bases. Germline assignment: CDR1 SGHRS and CDR2 YFSETQ. The CDR3 totals 16 residues. V gave up 4 bases and J gave up 0 bases, with 16 bases separating them. In DNA, the CDR3 is TGCGCCAGCAGCCCCATGGGGGGGACTATGAACACTGAAGCTTTCTTT. Amino acids: CASSPMGGTMNTEAFF.

This clone was detected only a few times. This chain connects TRBV4-1 to TRBJ2-7; 7 positions agree with TRBD2. V trimming: 0 bases; J trimming: 2 bases; junction bases outside the gene matches: 10. This CDR3 is 17 amino acids long. CDR1 and CDR2 (germline): MGHRA, YSYEKL. The CDR3 is CASSQDRGLAATYEQYF. The DNA of the CDR3 is TGCGCCAGCAGCCAAGATCGCGGTCTAGCGGCAACCTACGAGCAGTACTTC.

In this sample, this clone turned up once. The chain employs TRBV4-2 and TRBJ2-5, with D possibly matching TRBD1 (6 bases). Germline CDR1 LGHNA, CDR2 YNFKEQ. This CDR3 is 14 amino acids long. V shed 1 base and J shed 1 base, with 7 bases lying between them. The CDR3 is CASSQGTVQETQYF. The CDR3, as DNA: TGTGCCAGCAGCCAAGGGACAGTCCAAGAGACCCAGTACTTC.

This clone was seen more than once but under ten times. The gene calls are TRBV11-1 and TRBJ2-7, with TRBD1 matching over 11 bases. CDR3 length: 15 residues. CDR1 is SGHAT, CDR2 FQDESV, per germline (reference sequence). V trimming: 1 base; J trimming: 3 bases; junction bases outside the gene matches: 2. CDR3 region: CASSLGGTGGYEQYF. CDR3 sequence (DNA): TGTGCCAGCAGCTTAGGTGGGACAGGGGGCTACGAGCAGTACTTC.

Regarding this clone: Other nucleotide sequences from this sample produce the same CDR3. This chain links TRBV2 with TRBJ1-1; the D is unclear. The V end was cut by 1 base, the J end by 0 bases, with 3 bases between. This CDR3 comprises 13 residues. Germline V lookup: CDR1 SNHLY, CDR2 FYNNEI. CDR3 residues: CASSEGLNTEAFF. The CDR3 DNA follows: TGTGCCAGCAGTGAAGGGTTGAACACTGAAGCTTTCTTT. Together with reference TRBV2 and TRBJ1-1, the CDR3 gives the full variable domain: EPEVTQTPSHQVTQMGQEVILRCVPISNHLYFYWYRQILGQKVEFLVSFYNNEISEKSEIFDDQFSVERPDGSNFTLKIRSTKLEDSAMYFCASSEGLNTEAFFGQGTRLTVV.

V is TRBV30 and J is TRBJ1-1; D is undetermined. Germline values: CDR1 GTSNPN, CDR2 SVGIG (reference sequence). Trimming stripped 0 bases from V and 2 bases from J, with 10 bases between. The CDR3 covers 14 residues. The CDR3 spells CAWSVGRYNTEAFF. DNA for the CDR3: TGTGCCTGGAGTGTAGGTCGCTATAACACTGAAGCTTTCTTT.